The TCR beta chain described here comes from a study of radiotherapy plus CTLA-4 blockade in lung cancer. TCRdb keeps only in-frame clones here, not all; method: immunoSEQ multiplex PCR. The profile shows around 90,000 clones, about 83% of them singletons. Patients in the study, people with chemo-refractory metastatic non-small-cell lung cancer, received focal radiation plus ipilimumab CTLA-4 blockade. CDR3 length equals 17 residues. V shed 4 bases, J shed 6 bases, and the junction held 16 bases outside the gene matches. Germline assignment: CDR1 SGHTS and CDR2 YDEGEE. This chain joins TRBV5-8 and TRBJ2-7; 10 bases line up with TRBD2. Sequences were derived from peripheral blood, sampled from a patient treated with radiotherapy plus ipilimumab. The TCR originated in a human donor with non-small cell lung cancer that progressed on radiotherapy plus ipilimumab. DNA of the CDR3: TGTGCCAGCAGCCCCGGAAGCGGGGCTAGCGGGAGCGGCGAGCAGTACTTC. Amino acids: CASSPGSGASGSGEQYF.